This T cell receptor (beta chain) was documented in a study of blood T cell repertoires in COVID-19 (dated by TCRdb to the early 2020s). In the study overall: Samples covering the acute and convalescent phases of COVID-19 were provided by collaborators in the United States, Italy and Spain. The prospective study material was composed of cDNA or gDNA derived from T cells, B-cell-depleted T cells, or PBMCs. Deeply sampled blood TCRbeta repertoires from subjects exposed to, actively infected with, or recovered from COVID-19 were included in the dataset. The repertoires were made available in a free public database intended to serve as a resource for research on the immune response to SARS-CoV-2. Samples came from the ongoing ImmuneRACE study (first 160 participants) plus 1,254 subjects from 6 global collaborators. A de-identified subject ID, COVID-19 status, age in years and sex were almost always included in the sample metadata. Where available, HLA class I and class II types were obtained from metadata supplied by the sample provider rather than from assay-based typing.

The germline V gene yields SQVTM for CDR1 and ANQGSEA for CDR2. Ends trimmed: V by 2 bases, J by 5 bases; bases unmatched to a gene: 17. Including the terminal cysteine and phenylalanine, the CDR3 comprises 17 residues. Only the CDR3 part of the read is kept: 51 bases, read in frame from the first base. General study outcomes and caveats: The quantity of clinical and demographic metadata differed by source and by participant and was supplied without curation.

Another Seattle source contributed samples from volunteer blood donors who had recovered from COVID-19. Whole blood was collected in K2EDTA tubes by collaborating institutions according to the institutions' own protocols. Collaborator samples were shipped for TCRbeta analysis as frozen whole blood, isolated PBMCs, or DNA extracted from either sample type. Comments on this clone: What this receptor recognizes is not known. The sample holds no much larger clone one base away, and base qualities are not on file.

TCRbeta CDR3 regions were amplified from genomic DNA using the immunoSEQ Assay, a bias-controlled multiplex PCR. Processing in the source paper ran as follows. The number of nucleated cells in each sample was estimated by amplification of reference gene primers within the assay. To quantify the absolute abundance of each unique TCRbeta CDR3 rearrangement, sequence reads were collapsed and filtered. Productive Simpson clonality was computed per sample as the square root of Simpson's diversity index over productive rearrangements. This is the immuneACCESS table as TCRdb keeps it, with only in-frame sequences that have V and J called. A part of the clones is gone; compared with another copy, unresolved V genes explain less than half, and the rest is unexplained. V, J and clone size are those of that table, while D and trimming were read from the DNA. This sample is represented by 250,000 to 300,000 clones; approximately 82% of them were singletons. About 4.9% of the sample lies in the top ten.

Rearrangement joined TRBV29-1 to TRBJ1-2, with TRBD1 identical over 7 junction bases. Sequencing was done on a sample of peripheral blood. This TCR was recovered from a man aged 55 to 70 who had recovered from COVID-19. The DNA sequence reads TGCAGCGTTGAACTCCTCTCCCTCCGGGACAGAAGATATGGCTACACCTTC. The translation is CSVELLSLRDRRYGYTF.